Reported below is one T cell receptor beta chain. Its antigen is unknown. No per-base quality is available; no much larger clone lies one base away. Stable Graves' hyperthyroidism was defined as the absence of progression to ophthalmopathy over 18 months of follow-up. Hyperthyroidism patients were aged 18 to 65 years and newly diagnosed, with disease duration of less than 2 months. Any patient with an uncontrolled infection, another autoimmune disease, pregnancy or lactation was excluded. Diagnoses were established on the basis of clinical symptoms, serum thyroxine and TRAb, thyroid ultrasound, and orbital computed tomography. PBMCs were isolated from about 9 ml of fresh peripheral blood by Ficoll-Paque density gradient centrifugation. Trizol reagent was used to extract total RNA, and RNA quality was then checked on an Agilent 2100 Bioanalyzer. V is pared back by 4 bases and J by 0 bases, with 10 bases lying between the germline termini. The CDR1 and CDR2 encoded by the germline V gene (reference sequence) are LNHDA and SQIVND. Reading from cysteine to phenylalanine, the CDR3 counts 14 amino acids. The retained sequence is limited to the CDR3, 42 bases, with the frame set at the first base.

The data are from a study of T cells in Graves' hyperthyroidism and ophthalmopathy (dated by TCRdb to the late 2010s). For the wider study: Peripheral blood was sampled at the time of initial diagnosis, prior to any treatment. After blood sampling, hyperthyroidism patients were treated with methimazole at a starting dose of 30 mg daily, and ophthalmopathy patients were treated with high-dose intravenous methylprednisolone. Prospective prediction of ophthalmopathy was tested in an independent validation cohort of 18 hyperthyroidism patients and 17 patients who later progressed to ophthalmopathy. The approximately 97 discovery patients were randomly divided into training and test sets at a 7:3 ratio. The paper reports TCR Vbeta CDR3 sequencing of some 140 peripheral blood samples: around 45 ophthalmopathy, fewer than 80 hyperthyroidism and 17 progressor patients. To identify distinguishing TCR V-J signatures, a discovery cohort of roughly 100 patients was used, comprising 40 to 45 with Graves' ophthalmopathy and 57 with stable Graves' hyperthyroidism. Thyroid tissue and blood T-cell repertoires from six Graves' hyperthyroidism patients were also compared in the study. What the study reported, not specific to this receptor: Most expanded thyroid clonotypes (frequency above 0.001) were also detected in blood, a finding suggesting that blood repertoires may reflect thyroid immune responses. A model built on a 13 V-J signature distinguished ophthalmopathy from stable hyperthyroidism, reaching roughly 88% sensitivity and about 81% specificity in cross-validation and 80%/75% in testing. In validation, the model predicted progression to ophthalmopathy a median of approximately 6.6 months before onset, with roughly 68% sensitivity and 72.22% specificity. No statistical method was used to fix the sample size in advance, and group allocation was not hidden from the investigators.

Amplification of TCR beta CDR3 regions was carried out from RNA transcripts. For the first round of RT-PCR on the TCR CDR3, the HTBI primer set was used together with the Qiagen OneStep RT-PCR kit. A second multiplex PCR round built the libraries, followed by size selection and purification. Libraries were sequenced paired-end with 100 bp reads on an Illumina HiSeq2000. Per the authors' processing: SOAPnuke was used to process the raw data, throwing out any read that contained adapters or uncalled bases, had a mean Phred below 15, or lacked an exact constant-primer or identifier match. High-quality paired reads were merged using COPE v1.2.5, and each unique nucleotide sequence was defined as a clonotype. Clonotypes were aligned to IMGT TRBV, TRBD and TRBJ reference segments using MiTCR v1.1. Only V-J combinations with frequency above 0.0001, covering 99% to 99.2% of repertoires, were analysed. The TCS score was defined as F50 (clonal expansion) divided by E x V (chaos), with BLOSUM62-based TCRdist calculated between CDR3 peptides within each V-J. Welch's t-statistics and random forest reduced roughly 500 V-J features to 10 to 15, which were used in a naive Bayes classifier (R e1071). In-frame beta chains were kept once TCRdb had trimmed the public reads at Q25 with fastp and called clones with MiXCR. CDR3 protein duplicates are merged, each entry listing the most common genes and DNA. TCRdb, rather than the study authors, made the V and J calls. The table for this sample lists 500,000 to 600,000 distinct CDR3 sequences; approximately 15% of them were counted only once. Of the sample, around 18% falls within the top ten clones.

The rearrangement combines TRBV19 with TRBJ2-7; TRBD1 is possibly the D segment (5 matching bases). Specimen: blood. This clonotype originated in a woman between 18 and 29 years old with Graves' hyperthyroidism. The DNA sequence follows: TGTGCCAGTAGTAGGACACTCATCTCCTACGAGCAGTACTTC. This gives the protein CASSRTLISYEQYF.